The 13 T cell receptor beta chains presented below share a single source sample, sequenced in a study of PD-L1 blockade in urothelial cancer. TCRdb keeps only in-frame clones here, not all; method: immunoSEQ multiplex PCR. The profile covers about 50,000 clones, with roughly 89% appearing a single time and roughly 14% taken by the ten largest. Time point in this sample: pretreatment peripheral blood. The sample consisted of PBMCs, taken around atezolizumab (anti-PD-L1) treatment. The receptors were gathered from an older woman with urothelial cancer.

This chain links TRBV10-3 with TRBJ1-1, with TRBD1 matching over 7 bases. This CDR3 spans 15 amino acids. J lost 0 bases, V lost 4 bases, and 5 bases had no gene match. Germline V CDR1 and CDR2: ENHRY, SYGVKD. DNA for the CDR3: TGTGCCATCAGTGGGGCGACAGGGCTGAACACTGAAGCTTTCTTT. Protein: CAISGATGLNTEAFF.

This clone has just one count. The V and J genes are TRBV7-2 and TRBJ2-7; 8 nucleotides align to TRBD2. V was pared by 4 bases and J by 0 bases, with 11 bases of the junction left unmatched. This CDR3 is 17 amino acids long. Germline values: CDR1 SGHTA, CDR2 FQGNSA. The CDR3 is CASSSRPGTRGSYEQYF. CDR3 DNA sequence: TGTGCCAGCAGCTCACGACCCGGGACTAGGGGCTCCTACGAGCAGTACTTC.

The CDR3 sequence: CASSYSEQYQETQYF. CDR3 DNA: TGTGCCAGCAGTTACTCGGAACAGTACCAAGAGACCCAGTACTTC. This chain links TRBV6-5 with TRBJ2-5; D remains unclear. There are 15 residues in the CDR3. Deletions cut 0 bases from V and 0 bases from J, with 8 bases between. Germline V gene lookup returns CDR1 MNHEY and CDR2 SVGAGI.

This clone has just a few counts. V usage is TRBV2 and J usage is TRBJ2-7, with a tentative D call TRBD2 (6 bases). Germline assignment: CDR1 SNHLY and CDR2 FYNNEI. CDR3 size: 14 residues. V lost 5 bases and J 2 bases, leaving 13 bases between the germline ends. The CDR3 sequence is CASSTGTDPYEQYF. Here the CDR3 DNA reads TGTGCCAGCAGTACCGGGACTGATCCCTACGAGCAGTACTTC.

V usage is TRBV7-2 and J usage is TRBJ2-4; D gene ambiguous. Trimming took 1 base from V and 9 from J, leaving 7 bases between them. Germline V gene lookup returns CDR1 SGHTA and CDR2 FQGNSA. The CDR3 has 12 amino acids. CDR3 region: CASSLGYSIQYF. In DNA form, the CDR3 reads TGTGCCAGCAGCTTAGGGTATAGCATTCAGTACTTC.

The V and J genes are TRBV4-3 and TRBJ2-7; TRBD2 aligns across 11 bases. V lost 4 bases to trimming and J lost 4 bases; unmatched junction nucleotides: 6. Germline V lookup: CDR1 LGHNA, CDR2 YSLEER. The CDR3 runs 15 residues. CDR3 DNA sequence: TGCGCCAGCAGCCCACAACTAGCGGGAGCGTACGAGCAGTACTTC. This translates into CASSPQLAGAYEQYF.

The chain has TRBV29-1 and TRBJ2-5; the D gene is possibly TRBD2 (6 bases). The DNA end is more similar to TRBJ2-7, so the J call may be wrong. The CDR3 is 13 amino acids. Germline V gene data show CDR1 as SQVTM and CDR2 as ANQGSEA. The CDR3 bases are TGCAGCGTTCCGGCAGGGACTTCCTACGAGCAGTACTTC. It specifies CSVPAGTSYEQYF.

The rearrangement joins TRBV4-3 to TRBJ2-7; 10 nucleotides align to TRBD2. J was trimmed by 7 bases and V by 0 bases; bases with no gene match: 15. Per germline, CDR1 LGHNA and CDR2 YSLEER. This CDR3 has 18 residues. The chain's CDR3 is CASSQDGLAGERRCEQYF. The CDR3 region has the DNA TGCGCCAGCAGCCAAGATGGGCTAGCGGGAGAGAGGCGATGTGAGCAGTACTTC.

The chain joins TRBV19 to TRBJ1-2, with D possibly being TRBD1 (6 bases). V was cut by 8 bases and J by 8 bases, with 15 bases left in between. The CDR3 is 12 residues long. Germline CDR1 and CDR2: LNHDA and SQIVND (reference sequence). This CDR3 reads CASGDRQGGYTF. DNA of the CDR3: TGTGCCAGTGGAGACAGGCAGGGGGGCTACACCTTC. Filled out from reference TRBV19 and TRBJ1-2, the complete variable domain reads DGGITQSPKYLFRKEGQNVTLSCEQNLNHDAMYWYRQDPGQGLRLIYYSQIVNDFQKGDIAEGYSVSREKKESFPLTVTSAQKNPTAFYLCASGDRQGGYTFGSGTRLTVV.

V is TRBV19 and J is TRBJ1-2, with a tentative D call TRBD1 (5 bases). This CDR3 is built from 13 residues. Germline V gene data show CDR1 as LNHDA and CDR2 as SQIVND (reference sequence). Deletions cut 5 bases from V and 3 bases from J, with 10 bases between. CDR3 sequence reads: CASSPSTDYGYTF. CDR3 DNA: TGTGCCAGTAGTCCCTCGACAGACTATGGCTACACCTTC.

The chain employs TRBV5-5 and TRBJ1-6, with D uncertain. Trimming pared 3 bases from V and 9 bases from J, leaving 10 bases between. The CDR3 length is 13 residues. Germline values: CDR1 SGHKS, CDR2 YYEKEE (reference sequence). Here the CDR3 reads CASSSPSPSPLHF. DNA for the CDR3: TGTGCCAGCAGCTCTCCGTCCCCTTCACCCCTCCACTTT.

This sequence joins TRBV6-4 and TRBJ2-1, with 10 bases that match TRBD2. Trimming removed 10 bases from V and 8 bases from J; junction bases left unmatched: 11. There are 14 residues in the CDR3. CDR1 is MRHNA and CDR2 is SNTAGT in the germline V gene. CDR3 residues: CATSLGTSVDEQFF. CDR3 bases: TGTGCCACCTCCCTGGGGACTAGCGTTGATGAGCAGTTCTTC.

The sample holds one count of this clone. The chain is built from TRBV20-1 and TRBJ2-2; D is undetermined. The germline V and J ends were trimmed by 3 bases and 7 bases, with 6 bases remaining between them. Germline lookup yields CDR1 DFQATT and CDR2 SNEGSKA (reference sequence). The CDR3 spans 11 residues. CDR3 loop: CSASIYGELFF. The CDR3 DNA reads TGCAGTGCTAGTATTTACGGGGAGCTGTTTTTT.